A single sample gave rise to the 10 T cell receptor beta chains below, sequenced in a study of blood T cell repertoires in COVID-19. Only in-frame clones appear in the TCRdb table, and some are missing; sequencing was by immunoSEQ multiplex PCR. The sample holds 50,000 to 70,000 clones, around 87% seen once. Sequencing was carried out using peripheral blood. The receptors come from a man in his sixties with active or convalescent COVID-19.

This chain uses TRBV5-1 with TRBJ1-1; D gene uncertain. Germline V gene lookup returns CDR1 SGHRS and CDR2 YFSETQ. Deletions cut 0 bases from V and 3 bases from J, with 9 bases between. The CDR3 runs 14 residues. The CDR3 region is CASSLGQLDTEAFF. CDR3 DNA: TGCGCCAGCAGCTTGGGGCAATTGGACACTGAAGCTTTCTTT.

This chain joins TRBV11-2 and TRBJ2-7; D might be TRBD2 (6 bases). This CDR3 contains 16 residues. Trimming stripped 3 bases from V and 0 bases from J, with 15 bases between. Germline values: CDR1 SGHAT, CDR2 FQNNGV. CDR3 sequence reads: CASSFSRDFSSYEQYF. The CDR3 nucleotides are TGTGCCAGCAGCTTTAGCAGGGACTTTAGCTCCTACGAGCAGTACTTC.

The rearrangement uses TRBV5-1 and TRBJ2-3, with D unresolved. Germline CDR1 and CDR2: SGHRS and YFSETQ. The CDR3 runs 13 residues. The V and J ends lost 3 bases and 3 bases respectively, with 8 bases between them. The CDR3 bases are TGCGCCAGCAGCTCTGCGGCAACAGATACGCAGTATTTT. Protein: CASSSAATDTQYF. Variable domain in full (rest from reference TRBV5-1 and TRBJ2-3): KAGVTQTPRYLIKTRGQQVTLSCSPISGHRSVSWYQQTPGQGLQFLFEYFSETQRNKGNFPGRFSGRQFSNSRSEMNVSTLELGDSALYLCASSSAATDTQYFGPGTRLTVL.

The genes are TRBV18 and TRBJ1-4; a possible D gene is TRBD1 (5 bases). The V and J ends lost 0 bases and 8 bases respectively, with 16 bases between them. The CDR3 runs 16 residues. Germline CDR1 and CDR2: KGHSH and LQKENI. In DNA, the CDR3 is TGTGCCAGCTCACCACCGGGGCAGGAATTTTACGAAAAACTGTTTTTT. This sequence encodes CASSPPGQEFYEKLFF.

The chain employs TRBV5-6 and TRBJ2-7; 8 nucleotides agree with TRBD2. This CDR3 comprises 14 residues. V trimming: 4 bases; J trimming: 7 bases; junction bases outside the gene matches: 10. In germline, CDR1 is SGHDT, CDR2 YYEEEE. For the CDR3, the DNA is TGTGCCAGCAGCCGGGGGGGCCCGGGCGAAGAGCAGTACTTC. This translates into CASSRGGPGEEQYF.

This clone has only one observation. This chain uses TRBV7-9 with TRBJ2-1, with TRBD2 matching over 7 bases. V lost 4 bases, J lost 1 base, and 7 bases stayed unmatched. The germline V gene has CDR1 SEHNR and CDR2 FQNEAQ (reference sequence). The CDR3 contains 16 residues. CDR3: CASSSPPRGSYNEQFF. For the CDR3, the DNA is TGTGCCAGCAGCTCCCCGCCGCGGGGGTCCTACAATGAGCAGTTCTTC.

V is TRBV5-1 and J is TRBJ2-2; 8 nucleotides line up with TRBD1. The CDR3 is made up of 16 amino acids. The junction had 5 bases not matched to a gene; V was cut back by 3 bases and J by 1 base. Looked up from germline, CDR1 is SGHRS and CDR2 is YFSETQ. The CDR3 DNA reads as TGCGCCAGCAGCTCGGCAGGGGGCCTGAACACCGGGGAGCTGTTTTTT. Translation: CASSSAGGLNTGELFF.

Only one count was recorded for this clone. The V gene is TRBV19, the J gene TRBJ2-7; 7 bases match TRBD1. The germline V gene has CDR1 LNHDA and CDR2 SQIVND (reference sequence). V lost 4 bases and J lost 1; bases outside the gene matches: 10. CDR3 length: 16 residues. The CDR3 DNA is TGTGCCAGTAGTACCTCGACGGGACAGACTTCCTACGAGCAGTACTTC. The encoded protein is CASSTSTGQTSYEQYF.

CDR3 in amino acids: CASSGTANYGYTF. The DNA of the CDR3 is TGTGCCAGCAGTGGAACAGCTAACTATGGCTACACCTTC. This rearrangement joins TRBV27 to TRBJ1-2; unclear D gene. This CDR3 spans 13 amino acids. Germline V gene lookup returns CDR1 MNHEY and CDR2 SMNVEV (reference sequence). V lost 5 bases to trimming and J lost 0 bases, with 7 bases between them.

J is TRBJ1-1 and V is TRBV30; 7 bases are shared with TRBD1. Unmatched junction bases numbered 14, after V lost 4 bases and J lost 3 bases. Germline V lookup: CDR1 GTSNPN, CDR2 SVGIG (reference sequence). The CDR3 sequence is 16 residues long. The DNA of the CDR3 is TGTGCCTGGACGCTTAGTAGACAGGGCTCTTACACTGAAGCTTTCTTT. Translated, it gives CAWTLSRQGSYTEAFF.